This T cell receptor beta chain was sequenced in a study of CD8+CD57+ T cells in acquired aplastic anemia. Across the study: Roughly 3 ug was the average amount of DNA from sorted CD4+ and CD8+ cells.

CD8+CD57+ cell expansion had been shown by flow cytometry in patients chosen for sequencing. The patients, all of them, had severe acquired aplastic anemia. CDR1 and CDR2 (germline): SNHLY, FYNNEI. Trimming took off 8 bases at V and 4 bases at J, with 19 bases between the two ends. The CDR3 has 15 amino acids. Study-level findings and limits: Common to patients and controls were around 30 CD8+ CDR3 sequences. With respect to CD8+ Simpson's diversity, patients and controls did not differ significantly.

Comment on this clonotype: Its target is unknown.

Template material for TCR beta VDJ and CDR3 profiling consisted of genomic DNA. One entry per CDR3 protein, called by TCRdb with MiXCR from the reads. Of about 220,000 distinct CDR3 sequences detected, approximately 50% appear once; the ten largest clones hold 6.5% to 8%. This receptor was obtained from a human donor with aplastic anemia. This chain uses TRBV2 with TRBJ2-3, with D perhaps TRBD2 (6 bases). Sequencing was carried out using sorted CD4+, CD8+, or CD8+CD57+ T cells (not recorded which) from PBMCs. The CDR3 DNA reads as TGTGCCAGCGGGGGACGGACTACCCCCGCAGATACGCAGTATTTT. Its protein is CASGGRTTPADTQYF.